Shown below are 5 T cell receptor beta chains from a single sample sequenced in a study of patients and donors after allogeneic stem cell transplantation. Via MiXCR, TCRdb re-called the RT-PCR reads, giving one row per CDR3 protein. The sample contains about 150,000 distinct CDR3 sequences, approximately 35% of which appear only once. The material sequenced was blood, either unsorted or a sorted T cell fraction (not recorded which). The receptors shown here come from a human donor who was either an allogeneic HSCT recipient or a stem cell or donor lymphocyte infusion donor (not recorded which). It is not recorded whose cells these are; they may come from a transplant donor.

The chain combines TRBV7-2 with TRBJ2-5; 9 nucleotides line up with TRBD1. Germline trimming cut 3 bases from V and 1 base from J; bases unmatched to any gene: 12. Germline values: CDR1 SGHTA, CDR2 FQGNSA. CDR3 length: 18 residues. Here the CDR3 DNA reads TGTGCCAGCAGCTTTCTAGGCTGCGGACAGGGGTGCCAAGAGACCCAGTACTTC. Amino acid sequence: CASSFLGCGQGCQETQYF.

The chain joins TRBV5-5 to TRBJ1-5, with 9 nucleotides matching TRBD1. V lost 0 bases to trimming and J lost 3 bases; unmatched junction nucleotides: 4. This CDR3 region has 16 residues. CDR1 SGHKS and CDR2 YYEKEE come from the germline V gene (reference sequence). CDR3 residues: CASSLVTGGSNQPQHF. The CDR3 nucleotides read TGTGCCAGCAGCTTGGTCACAGGGGGCTCCAATCAGCCCCAGCATTTT.

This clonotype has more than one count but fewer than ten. For the CDR3, the DNA is TGTGCCAGCAGTACCCCTGGGGAGACCCAGTACTTC. Protein: CASSTPGETQYF. This sequence joins TRBV12-3 or TRBV12-4 and TRBJ2-5; the D is unclear. CDR3 length equals 12 residues. Trimming pared 5 bases from V and 5 bases from J, leaving 9 bases between.

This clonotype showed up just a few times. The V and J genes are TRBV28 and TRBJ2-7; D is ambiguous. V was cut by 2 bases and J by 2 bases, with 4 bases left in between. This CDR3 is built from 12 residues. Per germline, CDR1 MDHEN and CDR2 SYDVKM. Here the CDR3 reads CASSLGAYEQYF. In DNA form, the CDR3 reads TGTGCCAGCAGTTTAGGGGCCTACGAGCAGTACTTC.

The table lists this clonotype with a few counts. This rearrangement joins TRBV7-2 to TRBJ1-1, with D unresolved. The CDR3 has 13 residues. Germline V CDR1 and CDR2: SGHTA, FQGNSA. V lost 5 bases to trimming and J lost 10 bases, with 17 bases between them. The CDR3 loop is CASSPGRTRGAFF. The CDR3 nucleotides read TGTGCCAGCAGCCCAGGACGGACGCGGGGAGCTTTCTTT.